The clone carrying this TCR beta chain was picked up one time. Other DNA sequences of this sample code for an identical CDR3. The sample is drawn from a study of blood T cell repertoires in COVID-19. Authors' data handling: Reference gene primer amplification gave estimated nucleated cell counts. Sequenced by immunoSEQ multiplex PCR; TCRdb stores in-frame clones only, minus some. V and J calls and clone size are those listed in that table; D and trimming were worked out from the DNA. The sample carries under 300,000 clones, around 83% recorded once. Sequencing was done on a sample of peripheral blood. The TCR was taken from a man between 18 and 29 years old with active or convalescent COVID-19.

The CDR3 sequence is CASSTSGGATDTQYF. In DNA form, the CDR3 reads TGTGCCAGCAGTACTAGCGGGGGGGCCACAGATACGCAGTATTTT. J is TRBJ2-3 and V is TRBV6-4; the match to TRBD2 covers 13 bases. V lost 5 bases and J lost 2; bases outside the gene matches: 1. The CDR3 loop spans 15 amino acids. Germline lookup yields CDR1 MRHNA and CDR2 SNTAGT.